This TCR beta chain derives from a study of OX40 agonist ivuxolimab in advanced cancers. Study-level points and caveats: Normalized T-cell clonal expansion was also low in some nonresponders.

A word on this clone: The antigen is undetermined.

TCRdb's copy holds only in-frame clones and misses some; the assay was immunoSEQ multiplex PCR. This table holds about 150,000 clones, 94% found once. CDR1 and CDR2 from the germline V gene are DFQATT and SNEGSKA (reference sequence). This CDR3 is 11 amino acids long. With 0 bases removed from V and 9 bases from J, the gap between germline ends came to 8 bases. The specimen comprised CD4+ or CD8+ T cells sorted from blood, sampled in a trial of the OX40 agonist ivuxolimab. The receptor's source is an adult with an advanced solid tumor such as melanoma, head and neck, liver or kidney cancer. This rearrangement joins TRBV20-1 to TRBJ2-5; D might be TRBD2 (5 bases). CDR3 nucleotide sequence: TGCAGTGCTAGAGACCCCGGGGCCCAGTACTTC. This codes for CSARDPGAQYF.